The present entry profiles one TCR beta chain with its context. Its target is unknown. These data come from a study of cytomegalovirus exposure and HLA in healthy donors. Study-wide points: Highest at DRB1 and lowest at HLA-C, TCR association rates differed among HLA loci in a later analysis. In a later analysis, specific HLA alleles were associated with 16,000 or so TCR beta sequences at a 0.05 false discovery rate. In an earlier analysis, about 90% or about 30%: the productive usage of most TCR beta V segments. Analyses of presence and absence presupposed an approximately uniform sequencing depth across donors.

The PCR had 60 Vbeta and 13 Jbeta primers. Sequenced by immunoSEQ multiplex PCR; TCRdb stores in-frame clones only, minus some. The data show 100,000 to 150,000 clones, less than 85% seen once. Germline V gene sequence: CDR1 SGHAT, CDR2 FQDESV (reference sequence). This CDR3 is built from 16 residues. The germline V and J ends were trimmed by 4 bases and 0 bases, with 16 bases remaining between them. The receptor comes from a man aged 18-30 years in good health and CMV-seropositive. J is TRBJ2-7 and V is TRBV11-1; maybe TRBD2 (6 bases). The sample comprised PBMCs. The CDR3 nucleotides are TGTGCCAGCAGCTCGGCCGGGGCGGGGCGCTCCTACGAGCAGTACTTC. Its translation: CASSSAGAGRSYEQYF.